The rows below give T cell receptor beta chains drawn from one sample of a study of molecular identifiers for immune sequencing clone quantification. Using its own MiXCR run on the PCR reads, TCRdb lists one record per CDR3 protein. The data hold approximately 590,000 distinct CDR3 sequences, with approximately 24% observed a single time. The sample was naive CD8+ T cells from blood, with Jurkat cell RNA spiked in. All receptors derive from a human donor in good health. Some libraries in this study had Jurkat cell RNA spiked in. Both conserved end residues are part of each CDR3. A D gene is named only where the DNA matches it firmly. A row's size may be missing; if present it is once, few, many or a size class.

>TRBV11-2|TRBJ2-1|.|.
TGTGCCAGCAGCTCAGAGCGGCTTGGGAATGAGCAGTTCTTC
CASSSERLGNEQFF
>TRBV19|TRBJ1-2|.|.
TGTGCCAGTAGTATCGGATGGCAGATTGGCTACACCTTC
CASSIGWQIGYTF
>TRBV12-3/TRBV12-4|TRBJ1-1|.|.
TGTGCCAGCAGTTTGGGACACCAAATCAACACTGAAGCTTTCTTT
CASSLGHQINTEAFF
>TRBV28|TRBJ1-1|.|many
TGTGCCAGCAGTTTTAGCCGGGGGCCCTTGAACACTGAAGCTTTCTTT
CASSFSRGPLNTEAFF
>TRBV20-1|TRBJ2-7|.|.
TGCAGTGCCAAAGGACTTACCACCTACGAGCAGTACTTC
CSAKGLTTYEQYF
>TRBV20-1|TRBJ1-1|.|.
TGCAGTGCTAGAGATCGGGGGTCGGGGAACACTGAAGCTTTCTTT
CSARDRGSGNTEAFF
>TRBV27|TRBJ2-1|TRBD2|.
TGTGCCAGCACCCATGTACTAGCGGGAGGGCCGCACTACAATGAGCAGTTCTTC
CASTHVLAGGPHYNEQFF
>TRBV4-3|TRBJ2-1|TRBD2|few
TGCGCCAGCAGCCAAGATTTCGGACTAGCGGGTAATGAGCAGTTCTTC
CASSQDFGLAGNEQFF
>TRBV30|TRBJ2-3|TRBD2|many
TGTGCCTGGAGTGCCGGACTAGCGGGGGGCACAGATACGCAGTATTTT
CAWSAGLAGGTDTQYF
>TRBV13|TRBJ2-7|TRBD1|.
TGTGCCAGCAGCCGTGGACAGGGGTACCACGAGCAGTACTTC
CASSRGQGYHEQYF
>TRBV20-1|TRBJ2-7|TRBD2|.
TGCAGTGCTAGACTAGCGGACTCCTACGAGCAGTACTTC
CSARLADSYEQYF
>TRBV20-1|TRBJ1-3|.|.
TGCAGTGCTAGGGAGGTTCTCTCTGGAGACACCATATATTTT
CSAREVLSGDTIYF
>TRBV28|TRBJ2-7|.|many
TGTGCCAGCAAATGGGGCAGCAGCCCGGCCGAGCAGTACTTC
CASKWGSSPAEQYF
>TRBV6-2/TRBV6-3|TRBJ2-1|TRBD2|.
TGTGCCAGCAGCCAATTAGCGGGTTGGTACAATGAGCAGTTCTTC
CASSQLAGWYNEQFF
>TRBV7-9|TRBJ2-2|TRBD1|many
TGTGCCACTGGGACAGTCACCGGGGAGCTGTTTTTT
CATGTVTGELFF
>TRBV27|TRBJ2-5|.|.
TGTGCCAGCAGTTTTTTTGGGACCGTGCAAGAGACCCAGTACTTC
CASSFFGTVQETQYF
>TRBV25-1|TRBJ2-7|.|.
TGTGCCAGCAGTGATGGACTCACTCCCTACGAGCAGTACTTC
CASSDGLTPYEQYF
>TRBV7-9|TRBJ2-1|TRBD2|.
TGTGCCAGCAGGGGAATTACGGGAGGGTGGAATGAGCAGTTCTTC
CASRGITGGWNEQFF
>TRBV6-2/TRBV6-3|TRBJ2-2|.|few
TGTGCCACCGCCTGGGGGACGGAAGTCACCGGGGAGCTGTTTTTT
CATAWGTEVTGELFF